These 3 T cell receptor beta chains share one sample of origin, sequenced in a study of T cell repertoires in cytomegalovirus infection. TCRdb recomputed calls from the reads with MiXCR, one row per CDR3 protein. Of about 190,000 distinct CDR3 sequences listed, roughly 9% are singletons. Sequencing was done on a sample of PBMCs. Source of these receptors: a human donor in good health (CMV status not recorded). Some clones in this sample may be carry-over from other donors' samples.

In this sample, this clonotype turned up many times. The rearrangement joins TRBV7-2 to TRBJ2-5; 10 positions agree with TRBD2. CDR1 is SGHTA, CDR2 FQGNSA, per germline. The CDR3 length is 14 residues. J was trimmed by 2 bases and V by 6 bases; bases with no gene match: 3. The CDR3 loop is CASSLLAGQETQYF. The CDR3 coding sequence is TGTGCCAGCAGTTTACTAGCGGGGCAAGAGACCCAGTACTTC. The full variable domain, with the rest looked up from reference TRBV7-2 and TRBJ2-5, is GAGVSQSPSNKVTEKGKDVELRCDPISGHTALYWYRQSLGQGLEFLIYFQGNSAPDKSGLPSDRFSAERTGGSVSTLTIQRTQQEDSAVYLCASSLLAGQETQYFGPGTRLLVL.

The V call is TRBV28, the J call TRBJ1-3; D gene uncertain. The CDR3 length is 14 residues. Germline V lookup: CDR1 MDHEN, CDR2 SYDVKM. V was pared by 6 bases and J by 3 bases, with 12 bases between. The CDR3 nucleotides read TGTGCCAGCAGCTCTCCAGTCAATGGAAACACCATATATTTT. The encoded protein is CASSSPVNGNTIYF.

This clonotype was recorded many times. V is TRBV7-9 and J is TRBJ1-5; a possible D gene is TRBD1 (5 bases). Germline CDR1 reads SEHNR; CDR2 reads FQNEAQ (reference sequence). V lost 5 bases to trimming and J lost 2 bases, with 13 bases between them. CDR3 size: 15 residues. The CDR3 spells CASSTGSSGNQPQHF. In DNA form, the CDR3 reads TGTGCCAGCAGCACAGGATCTTCAGGCAATCAGCCCCAGCATTTT.